Sequencing of this TCR beta chain was carried out in a study of T-cell reconstitution after alpha-beta-depleted transplantation in children. This clonotype was seen repeatedly, ten times or more. What it recognizes is unknown. Preparation of the TCRbeta library used unique molecular identifiers. Using its own MiXCR run on the PCR reads, TCRdb lists one record per CDR3 protein. The sample shows some 150,000 distinct CDR3 sequences, around 9% of them seen only once. Study-wide results and limits: In patients about two months after transplant, alpha-beta T cells reportedly arose from several hundred expanded graft clones. Elevated TCRbeta diversity at day 60 was traced, in some patients, to surviving recipient T cells and thymic progenitors. Counts and diversity of T cells one year after transplant came mostly from newly produced T cells.

Per germline, CDR1 SGHRS and CDR2 YFSETQ. This CDR3 spans 15 amino acids. Losses at the gene ends were 0 bases for V and 5 bases for J; bases not matched to a gene: 6. Material: PBMCs, mostly from graft donor cells, obtained 180 days after TCRalphabeta/CD19-depleted stem cell transplant. V usage is TRBV5-1 and J usage is TRBJ1-1, with TRBD1 identical over 8 bases. The source is a female patient aged 2-9 years who had a stem cell transplant for congenital amegakaryocytic thrombocytopenia, so the T cells may come from the graft donor. The CDR3 DNA is TGCGCCAGCAGCTTGGAACAGGGGGTCGGGACTGAAGCTTTCTTT. Its protein is CASSLEQGVGTEAFF.